The entry below describes one T cell receptor (beta chain). It lacks a known antigen. No qualities accompany the bases; no much larger clone lies one base away. The entry originates in a study of shared clonotypes between healthy human individuals (dated by TCRdb to about 2020). Broadly, across the study: The cohort included three men and two women between 18 and 49 years of age. For each donor, CD4 naive and CD4 memory were each given three plates, CD8 naive was given two plates, and CD8 memory was given one plate. Each donor's leukapheresis produced roughly between roughly 0.85 and 9.5 billion PBMCs. To estimate repertoire size and how much clonotype sharing occurs between individuals, the study deeply sequenced the blood TCR repertoires of a handful of healthy adults. Different laboratories and diverse techniques were used to prepare libraries and sequence TCR repertoires, to increase sequencing depth and limit assay-specific biases. On the study overall, not on this receptor specifically: Clonotypes shared by all four sorted-subset donors showed higher generation probabilities than non-shared clonotypes. Around 5.4% of naive CD4, 3.5% of naive CD8, roughly 2.4% of memory CD4, and more than 0.35% of memory CD8 clonotypes were shared across several donors. Only blood was sampled, and tissue TCR repertoires likely differ from those in blood. Pairwise subsampling led to the expectation that sequencing depth would affect the degree of clonotype sharing among donors. Larger estimated clonotype richness was generally found for naive subsets than for memory subsets. Incomplete sequencing was indicated by rarefaction of sorted-subset datasets, despite the large sequencing depth. The small number of donors limited the genetic and exposure-history diversity represented.

Using the deep immunoSEQ assay, TCR CDR3 regions were amplified from genomic DNA by multiplex PCR. Extracted genomic DNA from each cell subset was spread evenly across all wells of several immunoSEQ 96-well plates, with each plate serving as a replicate. For sorted subsets, approximately 210 ng genomic DNA, equal to about 30,000 T cell genomes, was loaded into each replicate PCR. Purified libraries were measured with a Qubit 3.0 fluorometer, size-checked on a Bioanalyzer 2100, and measured again with the KAPA Library Quantification kit. A separate single-read 150-cycle Illumina NextSeq 550 flow cell was used to sequence each immunoSEQ 96-well plate. Per the original workflow: Because the immunoSEQ output held only junctional sequences and lacked quality scores, the filtering could not match the filtering applied to full-length reads. Sequences were annotated with PyIR, a Python wrapper for IgBLAST v1.9, and V/J genes and CDR3 were assigned using IMGT germline references. Reads were removed for weak V/J assignments (E-value above 1e-6), missing CDR3, stop codons, out-of-frame junctions, or ambiguous translated residues. V3J clonotypes were defined by identical inferred V gene, J gene, and CDR3 amino acid sequence. Percentage overlap between repertoires was computed as shared unique clonotypes divided by the size of the smaller repertoire. RTK rarefaction, the Chao1 estimator, and Recon v2.1 estimates of unobserved clonotypes were used to assess repertoire richness. For all TCRbeta clonotypes obtained by the gDNA method from four donors, generation probabilities were computed with OLGA. TCRdb obtained this table from immuneACCESS and retained in-frame rearrangements with V and J assigned. These tables miss some clones; where compared with another copy, unresolved V genes account for less than half of the shortfall, and the remainder is unexplained. That table is the source of V, J and clone size, and D and trimming were worked out from the DNA. Here the sample has under 2,000,000 clones; about 95% occur a single time. In total, the top ten clones hold 1.2% of the sample.

CD8 naive samples were CD45RO-negative cells positively selected for CCR7, giving a CD45RA+CCR7+ population that excluded TemRA cells. Healthy HIV-negative adults with no recently reported acute infections or vaccinations were included as donors. Every donor was a Caucasian adult living in Nashville, Tennessee, USA. After blood collection by leukapheresis, PBMCs were isolated using Ficoll-Histopaque density gradient centrifugation and then cryopreserved in the vapor phase of liquid nitrogen. Analytical flow cytometry was used to check the purity and quantity of each magnetically sorted T cell population. Each sorted fraction had its genomic DNA isolated and then quantified by UV absorbance on a Nanodrop 2000c. Source material: naive CD8+ T cells sorted from blood. The intended sense of this specimen's cell subset or site label: CD45RA+CCR7+. The TCR comes from a man aged 18 to 35 in good health.

In nucleotide form, the sequence is TGTGCCAGTAGTATATGGCGTAGCGGGAGTGGGCCCTACAATGAGCAGTTCTTC. It translates as CASSIWRSGSGPYNEQFF. The rearrangement combines TRBV19 with TRBJ2-1; 9 bases in between match TRBD2. Trimming removed 2 bases from V and 2 bases from J; the gene matches leave 10 bases unexplained. The CDR3 has 18 amino acids, counting the end cysteine and phenylalanine. This entry keeps only the CDR3 DNA: 54 bases, framed from base 1. CDR1 and CDR2 were assigned from the germline V gene (reference sequence) as LNHDA and SQIVND.